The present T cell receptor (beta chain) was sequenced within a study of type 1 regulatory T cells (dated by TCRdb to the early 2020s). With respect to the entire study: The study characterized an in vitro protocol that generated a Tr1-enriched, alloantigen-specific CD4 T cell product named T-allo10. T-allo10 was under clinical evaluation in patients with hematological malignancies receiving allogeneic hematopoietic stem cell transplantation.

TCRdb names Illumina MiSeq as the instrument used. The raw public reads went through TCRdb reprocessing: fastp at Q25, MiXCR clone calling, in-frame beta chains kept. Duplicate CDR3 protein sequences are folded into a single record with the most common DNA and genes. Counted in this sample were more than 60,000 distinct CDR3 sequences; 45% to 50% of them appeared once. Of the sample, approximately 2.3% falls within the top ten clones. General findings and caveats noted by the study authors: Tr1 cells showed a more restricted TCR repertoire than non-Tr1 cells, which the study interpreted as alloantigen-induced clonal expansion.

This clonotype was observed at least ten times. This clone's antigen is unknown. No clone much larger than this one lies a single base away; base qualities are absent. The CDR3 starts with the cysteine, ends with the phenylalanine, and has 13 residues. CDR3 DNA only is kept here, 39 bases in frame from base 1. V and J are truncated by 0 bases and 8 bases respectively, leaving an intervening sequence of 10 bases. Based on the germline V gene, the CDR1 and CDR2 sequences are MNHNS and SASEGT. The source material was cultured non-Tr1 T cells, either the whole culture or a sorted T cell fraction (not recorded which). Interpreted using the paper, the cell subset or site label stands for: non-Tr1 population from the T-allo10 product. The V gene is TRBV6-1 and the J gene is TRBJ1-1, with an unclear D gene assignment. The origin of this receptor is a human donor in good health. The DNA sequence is TGTGCCAGCAGTGAAGCGCTTCTGGACGAAGCTTTCTTT. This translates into CASSEALLDEAFF.